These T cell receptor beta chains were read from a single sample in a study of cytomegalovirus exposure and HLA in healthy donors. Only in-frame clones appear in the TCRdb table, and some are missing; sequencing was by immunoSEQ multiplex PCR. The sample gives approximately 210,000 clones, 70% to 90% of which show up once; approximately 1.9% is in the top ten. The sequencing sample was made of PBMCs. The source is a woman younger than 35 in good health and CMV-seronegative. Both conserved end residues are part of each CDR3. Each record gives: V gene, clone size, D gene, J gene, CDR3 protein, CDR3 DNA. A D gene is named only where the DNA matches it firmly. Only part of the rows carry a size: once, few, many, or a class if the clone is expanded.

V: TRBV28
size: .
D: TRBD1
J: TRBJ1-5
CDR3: CASSLGQGLNQPQHF
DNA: TGTGCCAGCAGTTTAGGACAGGGGCTCAATCAGCCCCAGCATTTT

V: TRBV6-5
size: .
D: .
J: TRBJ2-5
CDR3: CASSYTGVRGLETQYF
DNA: TGTGCCAGCAGTTACACTGGGGTTCGGGGGTTGGAGACCCAGTACTTC

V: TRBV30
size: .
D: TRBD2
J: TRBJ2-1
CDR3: CAWSVRIAGGNEQFF
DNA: TGTGCCTGGAGTGTACGGATAGCGGGAGGGAATGAGCAGTTCTTC

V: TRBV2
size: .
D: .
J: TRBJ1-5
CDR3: CASSDPRGNQPQHF
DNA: TGTGCCAGCAGTGACCCCAGGGGCAATCAGCCCCAGCATTTT

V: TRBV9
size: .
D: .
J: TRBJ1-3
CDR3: CASSGSSGNTIYF
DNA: TGTGCCAGCTCGGGAAGCTCTGGAAACACCATATATTTT

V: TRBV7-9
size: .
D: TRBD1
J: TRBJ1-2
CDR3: CASSEQTGTGDF
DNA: TGTGCCAGCAGCGAACAGACTGGGACAGGGGATTTC

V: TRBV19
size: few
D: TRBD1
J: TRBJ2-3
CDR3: CASRWDRTTDTQYF
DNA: TGTGCCAGTAGATGGGACAGGACCACAGATACGCAGTATTTT

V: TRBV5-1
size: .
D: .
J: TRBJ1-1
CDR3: CASQQRQREGRGTEAFF
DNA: TGCGCCAGCCAACAAAGACAGCGGGAGGGACGGGGCACTGAAGCTTTCTTT

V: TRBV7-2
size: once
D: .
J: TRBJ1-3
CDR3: CASSPQGGAGNTIYF
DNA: TGTGCCAGCAGCCCTCAGGGAGGGGCTGGAAACACCATATATTTT

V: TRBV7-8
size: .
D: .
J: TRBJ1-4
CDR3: CASSLTATNEKLFF
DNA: TGTGCCAGCAGCTTGACAGCAACTAATGAAAAACTGTTTTTT

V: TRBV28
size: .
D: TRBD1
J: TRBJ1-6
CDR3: CASSSPLGTAGNSPLHF
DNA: TGTGCCAGCAGTTCACCCCTTGGGACAGCCGGAAATTCACCCCTCCACTTT

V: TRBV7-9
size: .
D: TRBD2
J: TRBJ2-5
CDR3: CASSPPGLAGVGTQYF
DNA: TGTGCCAGCAGCCCACCTGGACTAGCGGGAGTAGGAACCCAGTACTTC

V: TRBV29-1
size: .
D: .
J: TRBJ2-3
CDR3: CSVEWWGTGNPTDTQYF
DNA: TGCAGCGTTGAATGGTGGGGAACAGGGAATCCCACAGATACGCAGTATTTT